These T cell receptor beta chains were read from a single sample in a study of T cell clonotyping in hematopoietic cell transplantation. Only in-frame clones appear in the TCRdb table, and some are missing; sequencing was by immunoSEQ multiplex PCR. This sample has fewer than 100,000 clones, with about 96% found just once. Material: peripheral blood mononuclear cells, obtained before stem cell transplant. All receptors come from a woman aged 45 to 65 with acute myeloid leukemia. Some clones in this sample may be carry-over from other donors' samples. CDR3s include the opening cysteine and the closing phenylalanine or tryptophan. The D gene is left open where the match is weak. Where a row states a size, it is once, few, many or the class of an expanded clone; other rows omit it.

D gene: TRBD1; clone size: NA; J gene: TRBJ1-5; V gene: TRBV6-6; CDR3 DNA: TGTGCCAGCAGCGACAGGGGGATTCAGCCCCAGCATTTT; CDR3 protein: CASSDRGIQPQHF
D gene: NA; clone size: NA; J gene: TRBJ2-5; V gene: TRBV11-3; CDR3 DNA: TGTGCCAGCAGCTTGACAACCTCGGGAGAGACCCAGTACTTC; CDR3 protein: CASSLTTSGETQYF
D gene: TRBD1; clone size: NA; J gene: TRBJ2-1; V gene: TRBV2; CDR3 DNA: TGTGCCAGCAGTGTCCCCGGGACAGGGAATGAGCAGTTCTTC; CDR3 protein: CASSVPGTGNEQFF
D gene: NA; clone size: NA; J gene: TRBJ1-5; V gene: TRBV6-5; CDR3 DNA: TGTGCCAGCAGTTCGTCCCGACCGATCAATCAGCCCCAGCATTTT; CDR3 protein: CASSSSRPINQPQHF
D gene: NA; clone size: NA; J gene: TRBJ1-3; V gene: TRBV7-2; CDR3 DNA: TGTGCCAGCAGCTTAATCGAAGATGGAAACACCATATATTTT; CDR3 protein: CASSLIEDGNTIYF
D gene: NA; clone size: NA; J gene: TRBJ1-4; V gene: TRBV5-5; CDR3 DNA: TGTGCCAGCAGCTTCCAATTTCGGCAGTCTAATGAAAAACTGTTTTTT; CDR3 protein: CASSFQFRQSNEKLFF
D gene: NA; clone size: NA; J gene: TRBJ2-5; V gene: TRBV2; CDR3 DNA: TGTGCCAGCAGTAGCAAATCAGAGACCCAGTACTTC; CDR3 protein: CASSSKSETQYF
D gene: NA; clone size: NA; J gene: TRBJ1-6; V gene: TRBV30; CDR3 DNA: TGTGCCTGGAGTGAAGGGGCGGATTCACCCCTCCACTTT; CDR3 protein: CAWSEGADSPLHF
D gene: NA; clone size: NA; J gene: TRBJ2-7; V gene: TRBV7-2; CDR3 DNA: TGTGCCAGCAGCTCCCGGGGTAGCGCGAGGTCCTACGAGCAGTACTTC; CDR3 protein: CASSSRGSARSYEQYF
D gene: NA; clone size: few; J gene: TRBJ1-2; V gene: TRBV29-1; CDR3 DNA: TGCAGCGTTGATCCACAGGGTACGAGTGGCTACACCTTC; CDR3 protein: CSVDPQGTSGYTF
D gene: NA; clone size: NA; J gene: TRBJ2-5; V gene: TRBV27; CDR3 DNA: TGTGCCAGCAGTTTATCGCGGGGAGAGACCCAGTACTTC; CDR3 protein: CASSLSRGETQYF
D gene: NA; clone size: NA; J gene: TRBJ2-7; V gene: TRBV29-1; CDR3 DNA: TGCAGCGTTGAGCTACCCAGGGCAGTGAGTGGCCTCTACGAGCAGTACTTC; CDR3 protein: CSVELPRAVSGLYEQYF
D gene: NA; clone size: NA; J gene: TRBJ2-7; V gene: TRBV5-1; CDR3 DNA: TGCGCCAGCAGAAATGGCGAGAACAGGGTAGGAGAGCAGTACTTC; CDR3 protein: CASRNGENRVGEQYF
D gene: NA; clone size: NA; J gene: TRBJ1-1; V gene: TRBV7-2; CDR3 DNA: TGTGCCAGCAGCTTAACTCCGACAACAGGTGGCACTGAAGCTTTCTTT; CDR3 protein: CASSLTPTTGGTEAFF
D gene: NA; clone size: NA; J gene: TRBJ2-2; V gene: TRBV11-2; CDR3 DNA: TGTGCCAGCAGCTTCACAAACACCGGGGAGCTGTTTTTT; CDR3 protein: CASSFTNTGELFF
D gene: TRBD1; clone size: NA; J gene: TRBJ1-5; V gene: TRBV6-4; CDR3 DNA: TGTGCCAGCAGCCCCGGGACAGGGGGCGCGGAACAGCCCCAGCATTTT; CDR3 protein: CASSPGTGGAEQPQHF
D gene: NA; clone size: once; J gene: TRBJ2-5; V gene: TRBV19; CDR3 DNA: TGTGCCAGTAGTACACAGGGCGGGGAGACCCAGTACTTC; CDR3 protein: CASSTQGGETQYF
D gene: TRBD1; clone size: NA; J gene: TRBJ1-4; V gene: TRBV11-2; CDR3 DNA: TGTGCCAGCAGCCCCGGGACAGGGAGTGAAAAACTGTTTTTT; CDR3 protein: CASSPGTGSEKLFF
D gene: NA; clone size: NA; J gene: TRBJ1-3; V gene: TRBV4-1; CDR3 DNA: TGCGCCAGCAGCCGGCTTCCTGGGGTCGGAAACACCATATATTTT; CDR3 protein: CASSRLPGVGNTIYF
D gene: TRBD2; clone size: NA; J gene: TRBJ2-1; V gene: TRBV4-1; CDR3 DNA: TGCGCCAGCAGCCAAGCCAAGAGTGCGGGGGACAATGAGCAGTTCTTC; CDR3 protein: CASSQAKSAGDNEQFF
D gene: NA; clone size: NA; J gene: TRBJ2-5; V gene: TRBV10-3; CDR3 DNA: TGTGCCATCAGTGACAGAGTGGGGGAGACCCAGTACTTC; CDR3 protein: CAISDRVGETQYF
D gene: NA; clone size: NA; J gene: TRBJ1-2; V gene: TRBV27; CDR3 DNA: TGTGCCAGCAGCACGTGGGGCACTGGTGGCTACACCTTC; CDR3 protein: CASSTWGTGGYTF
D gene: NA; clone size: NA; J gene: TRBJ1-2; V gene: TRBV2; CDR3 DNA: TGTGCCAGCAGTGATGCGGCACCGCCCGGCTATGGCTACACCTTC; CDR3 protein: CASSDAAPPGYGYTF
D gene: NA; clone size: NA; J gene: TRBJ1-1; V gene: TRBV6-5; CDR3 DNA: TGTGCCAGCAGTTTCGGGACGATAAGCACTGAAGCTTTCTTT; CDR3 protein: CASSFGTISTEAFF
D gene: NA; clone size: NA; J gene: TRBJ2-4; V gene: TRBV11-2; CDR3 DNA: TGTGCCAGCAGCCGACAAGACATTCAGTACTTC; CDR3 protein: CASSRQDIQYF
D gene: NA; clone size: NA; J gene: TRBJ1-5; V gene: TRBV9; CDR3 DNA: TGTGCCAGCAGCGGTGGGACGGGCCCCGAAAAACCCCAGCATTTT; CDR3 protein: CASSGGTGPEKPQHF
D gene: TRBD2; clone size: NA; J gene: TRBJ2-1; V gene: TRBV5-6; CDR3 DNA: TGTGCCAGCAGCTTGGTCGGGACTAGCGGGGGCTTTGAGCAGTTCTTC; CDR3 protein: CASSLVGTSGGFEQFF
D gene: NA; clone size: NA; J gene: TRBJ2-1; V gene: TRBV28; CDR3 DNA: TGTGCCAGCGATCTTGGGTACAGGGGGGGTGAGCAGTTCTTC; CDR3 protein: CASDLGYRGGEQFF
D gene: TRBD1; clone size: NA; J gene: TRBJ2-5; V gene: TRBV6-5; CDR3 DNA: TGTGCCAGCAGCGGGACAGGCGAGACCCAGTACTTC; CDR3 protein: CASSGTGETQYF
D gene: NA; clone size: NA; J gene: TRBJ1-5; V gene: TRBV2; CDR3 DNA: TGTGCCAGCGGGGCAGCACTTTATAGCAATCAGCCCCAGCATTTT; CDR3 protein: CASGAALYSNQPQHF
D gene: TRBD1; clone size: NA; J gene: TRBJ2-2; V gene: TRBV13; CDR3 DNA: TGTGCCAGCAGAGTAGACCGGGACAGGGTTACCGGGGAGCTGTTTTTT; CDR3 protein: CASRVDRDRVTGELFF
D gene: NA; clone size: NA; J gene: TRBJ2-1; V gene: TRBV10-3; CDR3 DNA: TGTGCCATCAGTGCGGACAAAAGCTCCTACAATGAGCAGTTCTTC; CDR3 protein: CAISADKSSYNEQFF
D gene: NA; clone size: NA; J gene: TRBJ2-1; V gene: TRBV10-3; CDR3 DNA: TGTGCCATCAGCAAGACAGGAGATGAGCAGTTCTTC; CDR3 protein: CAISKTGDEQFF
D gene: NA; clone size: NA; J gene: TRBJ2-7; V gene: TRBV6-1; CDR3 DNA: TGTGCCAGCAGTGAATCCCGTACCTACGAGCAGTACTTC; CDR3 protein: CASSESRTYEQYF
D gene: NA; clone size: NA; J gene: TRBJ2-3; V gene: TRBV7-6; CDR3 DNA: TGTGCCAGCAGCTCCCTGGGGACGGTGACAGATACGCAGTATTTT; CDR3 protein: CASSSLGTVTDTQYF
D gene: NA; clone size: NA; J gene: TRBJ1-1; V gene: TRBV5-1; CDR3 DNA: TGCGCCAGCCGACGGGGGATTCTAATGAACACTGAAGCTTTCTTT; CDR3 protein: CASRRGILMNTEAFF
D gene: NA; clone size: NA; J gene: TRBJ1-2; V gene: TRBV6-5; CDR3 DNA: TGTGCCAGCAGTTACGGGGATTTTGGCTACACCTTC; CDR3 protein: CASSYGDFGYTF
D gene: TRBD2; clone size: NA; J gene: TRBJ2-2; V gene: TRBV19; CDR3 DNA: TGTGCCAGTAGTATTGGGAGGGGACTGAACACCGGGGAGCTGTTTTTT; CDR3 protein: CASSIGRGLNTGELFF
D gene: NA; clone size: NA; J gene: TRBJ1-1; V gene: TRBV19; CDR3 DNA: TGTGCCAGTATTGGGAATGGGAACACTGAAGCTTTCTTT; CDR3 protein: CASIGNGNTEAFF
D gene: NA; clone size: NA; J gene: TRBJ1-1; V gene: TRBV6-5; CDR3 DNA: TGTGCCAGCAGTTACTTCGGGGACACTGAAGCTTTCTTT; CDR3 protein: CASSYFGDTEAFF
D gene: NA; clone size: NA; J gene: TRBJ2-6; V gene: TRBV28; CDR3 DNA: TGTGCCAGTTCGAGGACAGCTGGGGCCAACGTCCTGACTTTC; CDR3 protein: CASSRTAGANVLTF
D gene: NA; clone size: NA; J gene: TRBJ2-2; V gene: TRBV19; CDR3 DNA: TGTGCCAGTAGTAATCTAGTCGGGGAGCTGTTTTTT; CDR3 protein: CASSNLVGELFF
D gene: NA; clone size: NA; J gene: TRBJ1-1; V gene: TRBV15; CDR3 DNA: TGTGCCACCACCCACCCTGGGGACCTAGGTTTCTTT; CDR3 protein: CATTHPGDLGFF
D gene: NA; clone size: NA; J gene: TRBJ1-5; V gene: TRBV9; CDR3 DNA: TGTGCCAGCAGCTCAGTGGGGGTAGGGGAGCCCCAGCATTTT; CDR3 protein: CASSSVGVGEPQHF
D gene: NA; clone size: NA; J gene: TRBJ2-2; V gene: TRBV6-4; CDR3 DNA: TGTGCCAGCAGCGTGGACCACACCGGGGAGCTGTTTTTT; CDR3 protein: CASSVDHTGELFF
D gene: TRBD2; clone size: NA; J gene: TRBJ2-1; V gene: TRBV6-1; CDR3 DNA: TGTGCCAGTATACAAACTAGCGGGAGGGCTAATGAGCAGTTCTTC; CDR3 protein: CASIQTSGRANEQFF
D gene: TRBD1; clone size: once; J gene: TRBJ2-7; V gene: TRBV11-2; CDR3 DNA: TGTGCCAGCAGTTGGCGGACAGGGGGTGCCCTAGACGAGCAGTACTTC; CDR3 protein: CASSWRTGGALDEQYF
D gene: TRBD1; clone size: NA; J gene: TRBJ2-6; V gene: TRBV29-1; CDR3 DNA: TGCAGCATTCGAGGGCAGGGGGCAGGTGGGGCCAACGTCCTGACTTTC; CDR3 protein: CSIRGQGAGGANVLTF
D gene: TRBD2; clone size: NA; J gene: TRBJ2-5; V gene: TRBV19; CDR3 DNA: TGTGCCAGTAGTACTCAGGGACTAGCGGGGACAATAGAGACCCAGTACTTC; CDR3 protein: CASSTQGLAGTIETQYF
D gene: TRBD1; clone size: once; J gene: TRBJ2-7; V gene: TRBV30; CDR3 DNA: TGTGCCTGGGGCTACAGGGGCGGTTCCTACGAGCAGTACTTC; CDR3 protein: CAWGYRGGSYEQYF
D gene: NA; clone size: NA; J gene: TRBJ2-2; V gene: TRBV7-6; CDR3 DNA: TGTGCCAGCAGCCGGCTGGGGAACACCGGGGAGCTGTTTTTT; CDR3 protein: CASSRLGNTGELFF
D gene: TRBD1; clone size: NA; J gene: TRBJ2-7; V gene: TRBV19; CDR3 DNA: TGTGCCGGAGCCTCTGAAACAGGGGTAAATTACGAGCAGTACTTC; CDR3 protein: CAGASETGVNYEQYF
D gene: TRBD2; clone size: NA; J gene: TRBJ2-1; V gene: TRBV5-1; CDR3 DNA: TGCGCCAGCAGCATAGCGGGAGGTTACAATGAGCAGTTCTTC; CDR3 protein: CASSIAGGYNEQFF
D gene: TRBD2; clone size: NA; J gene: TRBJ2-2; V gene: TRBV30; CDR3 DNA: TGTGCCTGGGTGACTAGCGGGAGTAGTCGGCTGTTTTTT; CDR3 protein: CAWVTSGSSRLFF
D gene: TRBD1; clone size: NA; J gene: TRBJ1-1; V gene: TRBV7-8; CDR3 DNA: TGTGCCAGCAGCTTAAGACAGGGGATTGAAGCTTTCTTT; CDR3 protein: CASSLRQGIEAFF